This section outlines one TCR beta chain sequence together with its context. The entry originates in a study of blood T cell repertoires in COVID-19. On the study more broadly: From T cells, B-cell-depleted T cells, or PBMCs came the material, which was cDNA or gDNA.

Clones were sequenced by immunoSEQ multiplex PCR, and TCRdb holds only the in-frame ones, with some missing. The sample has just over 3,000 clones; 93% are singletons. The ends lost 4 bases at V and 3 bases at J; junction bases unmatched: 3. The CDR3 covers 14 residues. Germline V CDR1 and CDR2: ENHRY, SYGVKD. Material: peripheral blood. The clonotype originates from a human donor in a cohort sampled during active COVID-19. The gene calls are TRBV10-3 and TRBJ2-5; 9 positions agree with TRBD2. As DNA, the CDR3 is TGTGCCATCAGTGGGACTAGCGTCGAAGAGACCCAGTACTTC. This gives the protein CAISGTSVEETQYF.